One and the same sample provided the 21 T cell receptor beta chains below, sequenced in a study of T cells expressing NK-cell markers. TCRdb re-called the 5' RACE reads; one entry per CDR3 protein, DNA not given. This specimen shows 550,000 to 600,000 distinct CDR3 sequences; the ten leading clones hold around 4%. The sample comprised blood T cells: a sorted CD56 or NKG2C T cell subset, CD4+ or CD8+ T cells, or bulk PBMC T cells (not recorded which). The receptor set was obtained from a young man in good health.

The chain combines TRBV6-1 with TRBJ2-7; TCRdb proposes TRBD2, but this gene call is untestable without DNA. Germline CDR1 MNHNS, CDR2 SASEGT. The CDR3 spans 16 residues. CDR3 in amino acids: CASSISLVGVFSGQYF.

V gene TRBV4-1 combines with J gene TRBJ2-4; the TRBD2 assignment by TCRdb is unverifiable without DNA. The germline V gene encodes CDR1 MGHRA and CDR2 YSYEKL. The CDR3 has 15 amino acids. The CDR3 sequence: CASSRVLAGYDIQYF.

V usage is TRBV5-1 and J usage is TRBJ1-4. This CDR3 region has 16 residues. In germline, CDR1 is SGHRS, CDR2 YFSETQ. Here the CDR3 reads CASSLTAGRGVEKLFF.

The gene calls are TRBV20-1 and TRBJ1-6. The germline CDR1 and CDR2 sequences are DFQATT and SNEGSKA (reference sequence). The CDR3 sequence is 15 residues long. The CDR3 here is CSARAAGLYNSPLHF.

The chain joins TRBV7-2 to TRBJ2-1; absent DNA, TCRdb's TRBD2 call cannot be checked. The CDR3 loop spans 17 amino acids. CDR1 is SGHTA, CDR2 FQGNSA, per germline. This CDR3 reads CASSTARGGRGYNEQFF.

The chain joins TRBV27 to TRBJ2-2; TCRdb designates TRBD1, a call that cannot be tested without DNA. This CDR3 has 13 residues. CDR1 MNHEY and CDR2 SMNVEV come from the germline V gene (reference sequence). The CDR3 region is CASSLQGIGELFF.

CDR3 residues: CASSLQSIGDQPQHF. V usage is TRBV7-9 and J usage is TRBJ1-5; TCRdb's D call, TRBD1, is unchecked because there is no DNA. This CDR3 comprises 15 residues. Germline CDR1 is SEHNR and CDR2 is FQNEAQ (reference sequence).

The chain employs TRBV11-1 and TRBJ1-1. CDR1 is SGHAT and CDR2 is FQDESV in the germline V gene (reference sequence). The CDR3 is made up of 16 amino acids. The CDR3: CASSLGRMIGNTEAFF.

The J gene is TRBJ2-1, the V gene TRBV7-2; TCRdb selects TRBD1, and the lack of DNA leaves this call unchecked. Germline V gene data show CDR1 as SGHTA and CDR2 as FQGNSA. This CDR3 has 17 amino acids. This CDR3 is CASSRKYREALDNEQFF.

The chain joins TRBV9 to TRBJ2-1; TCRdb reports TRBD2, a call that lacks DNA to check it against. The CDR3 runs 16 residues. Germline V gives CDR1 SGDLS, CDR2 YYNGEE. The CDR3 reads CASRVDSSGRAGEQFF.

V usage is TRBV28 and J usage is TRBJ1-5. Looked up from germline, CDR1 is MDHEN and CDR2 is SYDVKM. The CDR3 has 14 residues. The CDR3 here is CASSEGGGNQPQHF.

This chain connects TRBV5-1 to TRBJ1-1; TCRdb lists TRBD1, though no DNA is available to test this call. There are 14 residues in the CDR3. CDR1 and CDR2 from the germline V gene are SGHRS and YFSETQ. The CDR3 spells CASRYGQGGTEAFF.

This CDR3 reads CASSDVHFEQYF. The V call is TRBV25-1, the J call TRBJ2-7. The CDR3 has 12 residues. Germline values: CDR1 MGHDK, CDR2 SYGVNS.

The chain joins TRBV7-8 to TRBJ2-3; TCRdb proposes TRBD2, but this gene call is untestable without DNA. In germline, CDR1 is SGHVS, CDR2 FQNEAQ. The CDR3 runs 15 residues. The CDR3 sequence is CASSLLAEHTDTQYF.

The V gene is TRBV10-3, the J gene TRBJ1-1. The CDR3 contains 13 residues. Germline values: CDR1 ENHRY, CDR2 SYGVKD. The CDR3 here is CAISESSPDGAFF.

This chain joins TRBV5-1 and TRBJ2-3; TCRdb designates TRBD2, a call that cannot be tested without DNA. Germline V gives CDR1 SGHRS, CDR2 YFSETQ. There are 14 residues in the CDR3. This CDR3 is CASGSGPSGDTQYF.

The rearrangement links TRBV20-1 to TRBJ1-1; TCRdb reports TRBD1, a call that lacks DNA to check it against. The CDR3 covers 13 residues. Germline CDR1 DFQATT, CDR2 SNEGSKA (reference sequence). The CDR3 protein is CSARVGANTEAFF.

The V gene is TRBV12-5, the J gene TRBJ2-1; TCRdb's D gene call, TRBD2, goes unchecked for lack of DNA. The germline V gene has CDR1 LGHNT and CDR2 FRNRAP. The CDR3 loop spans 15 amino acids. The CDR3 region is CASVPRRAGPNEQFF.

The chain has TRBV12-3 or TRBV12-4 and TRBJ2-1; TCRdb selects TRBD2, and the lack of DNA leaves this call unchecked. There are 15 residues in the CDR3. The CDR3: CASSFVVAGDNEQFF.

This chain links TRBV7-9 with TRBJ2-1; the D call of TRBD1 rests on TCRdb alone, since no DNA is present to check it. The CDR3 has 15 residues. CDR1 is SEHNR, CDR2 FQNEAQ, per germline (reference sequence). CDR3 sequence reads: CASSYPDRPANEQFF.

The rearrangement uses TRBV24-1 and TRBJ2-1. Germline V gives CDR1 KGHDR, CDR2 SFDVKD. The CDR3 sequence is 13 residues long. The CDR3 protein is CATSEQTPNEQFF.